Below, 20 T cell receptor beta chains from the same sample are listed, as sequenced in a study of blood T cell repertoires in COVID-19. TCRdb keeps only in-frame clones here, not all; method: immunoSEQ multiplex PCR. The profile shows 150,000 to 200,000 clones, approximately 86% of them singletons. The sequenced material came from peripheral blood. These receptor sequences come from a woman older than 75 with acute or convalescent COVID-19.

This clone has more than one count but fewer than ten. This chain links TRBV7-2 with TRBJ1-5; tentatively, D is TRBD1 (5 bases). Germline CDR1 SGHTA, CDR2 FQGNSA. The CDR3 has 15 amino acids. Deletions cut 5 bases from V and 7 bases from J, with 18 bases between. This chain's CDR3 is CASSPVGGTGQPQHF. In DNA form, the CDR3 reads TGTGCCAGCAGCCCCGTCGGGGGGACTGGGCAGCCCCAGCATTTT.

This clone was counted between two and nine times. The gene calls are TRBV5-1 and TRBJ2-2; 7 bases agree with TRBD1. Germline V gives CDR1 SGHRS, CDR2 YFSETQ. There are 14 residues in the CDR3. After removal of 2 bases from V and 7 bases from J, the junction contained 5 bases not matched to a gene. The CDR3 spells CASSLENRGGELFF. CDR3 nucleotide sequence: TGCGCCAGCAGCTTAGAGAACAGGGGCGGGGAGCTGTTTTTT. The complete variable domain, with remaining parts taken from reference TRBV5-1 and TRBJ2-2, reads KAGVTQTPRYLIKTRGQQVTLSCSPISGHRSVSWYQQTPGQGLQFLFEYFSETQRNKGNFPGRFSGRQFSNSRSEMNVSTLELGDSALYLCASSLENRGGELFFGEGSRLTVL.

The chain recombines TRBV5-1 with TRBJ2-7; TRBD1 might be the D (6 bases). The V end was cut by 0 bases, the J end by 7 bases, with 20 bases between. The germline V gene encodes CDR1 SGHRS and CDR2 YFSETQ. The CDR3 has 16 amino acids. CDR3 sequence (DNA): TGCGCCAGCAGCTTGGCCGCAGGGGCACACAAGGGGGAGCAGTACTTC. Its protein is CASSLAAGAHKGEQYF.

For the CDR3, the DNA is TGTGCCAGCAGCGCCGGGACAGACTATAATTCACCCCTCCACTTT. Encoded protein: CASSAGTDYNSPLHF. This rearrangement joins TRBV2 to TRBJ1-6; TRBD1 matches 7 bases. Looked up from germline, CDR1 is SNHLY and CDR2 is FYNNEI. This CDR3 has 15 amino acids. Trimming removed 6 bases from V and 3 bases from J; junction bases left unmatched: 5.

The chain couples TRBV4-1 to TRBJ1-2, with D possibly matching TRBD1 (5 bases). CDR1 MGHRA and CDR2 YSYEKL come from the germline V gene. CDR3 length equals 15 residues. The V end lost 1 base, the J end lost 4 bases, and 13 bases lay between the germline ends. In nucleotides, the CDR3 is TGCGCCAGCAGCCAAGGACAGTTGCCCCTCTATGGCTACACCTTC. Translating gives CASSQGQLPLYGYTF.

The chain couples TRBV5-1 to TRBJ1-4; tentatively, D is TRBD1 (6 bases). The CDR3 totals 14 residues. The V end lost 4 bases, the J end lost 5 bases, and 12 bases lay between the germline ends. The germline V gene has CDR1 SGHRS and CDR2 YFSETQ. CDR3 protein: CASSRQVLNEKLFF. The DNA for the CDR3 is TGCGCCAGCAGCCGACAGGTGCTGAATGAAAAACTGTTTTTT.

The CDR3 region has the DNA TGTGCCAGCAGCAAACAGGGGGCTATTGAAGCTTTCTTT. This encodes CASSKQGAIEAFF. The rearrangement uses TRBV13 and TRBJ1-1, with 9 bases identical to TRBD1. The V gene's germline CDR1 is PRHDT and CDR2 FYEKMQ (reference sequence). V shed 5 bases, J shed 7 bases, and the junction held 5 bases outside the gene matches. This CDR3 region has 13 residues. The entire variable domain, with the rest obtained from reference TRBV13 and TRBJ1-1, is as follows: AAGVIQSPRHLIKEKRETATLKCYPIPRHDTVYWYQQGPGQDPQFLISFYEKMQSDKGSIPDRFSAQQFSDYHSELNMSSLELGDSALYFCASSKQGAIEAFFGQGTRLTVV.

The chain links TRBV19 to TRBJ1-6; 7 nucleotides line up with TRBD1. Per the germline V gene, CDR1 is LNHDA and CDR2 is SQIVND (reference sequence). The CDR3 totals 13 residues. Losses at the gene ends were 7 bases for V and 7 bases for J; bases not matched to a gene: 4. DNA of the CDR3: TGTGCCAGTAATCCAGGGGGGAATTCACCCCTCCACTTT. Protein: CASNPGGNSPLHF.

The chain couples TRBV10-2 to TRBJ1-1; 7 nucleotides match TRBD1. The CDR3 totals 15 residues. J gave up 5 bases and V 2 bases, and 8 bases lay outside the gene matches. The germline V gene encodes CDR1 WSHSY and CDR2 SAAADI. CDR3 loop: CASSEIWQGDTEAFF. The CDR3, as DNA: TGCGCCAGCAGTGAGATTTGGCAGGGGGATACTGAAGCTTTCTTT.

This clone was picked up one time. This chain uses TRBV12-3 or TRBV12-4 with TRBJ1-1; 8 nucleotides match TRBD1. The V and J ends lost 3 bases and 8 bases, in that order; junction bases with no gene match: 5. This CDR3 has 13 residues. CDR3 region: CASSFSQGAEAFF. For the CDR3, the DNA is TGTGCCAGCAGTTTCTCCCAGGGGGCCGAAGCTTTCTTT.

The V gene is TRBV5-1, the J gene TRBJ1-1, with a possible D match to TRBD1 (5 bases). Germline CDR1 SGHRS, CDR2 YFSETQ. The CDR3 spans 16 residues. V lost 0 bases, J lost 5 bases, and 17 bases lay in between. The CDR3 DNA sequence: TGCGCCAGCAGCTTGGGTTCCGGACGGGGGTGGACTGAAGCTTTCTTT. This gives the protein CASSLGSGRGWTEAFF.

This chain links TRBV6-5 with TRBJ1-1; D remains ambiguous. Germline-derived CDR1 and CDR2 are MNHEY and SVGAGI. The V end was cut by 0 bases, the J end by 4 bases, with 9 bases between. This CDR3 comprises 14 residues. CDR3 nucleotides: TGTGCCAGCAGTTACTCTGGGGAGAGCACTGAAGCTTTCTTT. Translating it yields CASSYSGESTEAFF.

The chain links TRBV2 to TRBJ2-2, with TRBD2 matching 8 bases. This CDR3 comprises 16 residues. The germline V gene encodes CDR1 SNHLY and CDR2 FYNNEI. V lost 6 bases to trimming and J lost 4 bases; unmatched junction nucleotides: 10. The CDR3, as DNA: TGTGCCAGCAGCCCCCTTACTAGCGGATCCACCGGGGAGCTGTTTTTT. It translates to CASSPLTSGSTGELFF.

The rearrangement uses TRBV11-2 and TRBJ1-2; D remains unclear. Trimming pared 1 base from V and 8 bases from J, leaving 11 bases between. The length of the CDR3 is 13 residues. The germline CDR1 and CDR2 sequences are SGHAT and FQNNGV. DNA for the CDR3: TGTGCCAGCAGCTTAGGTCCGGGATGGGGCTACACCTTC. Amino acids: CASSLGPGWGYTF.

The V and J genes are TRBV19 and TRBJ2-5, with 11 bases fitting TRBD1. Germline CDR1 is LNHDA and CDR2 is SQIVND (reference sequence). Germline trimming cut 10 bases from V and 4 bases from J; bases unmatched to any gene: 5. The length of the CDR3 is 13 residues. CDR3 amino acids: CATRTGGSETQYF. In nucleotides, the CDR3 is TGTGCCACCCGGACAGGGGGCTCAGAGACCCAGTACTTC.

CDR3 region: CALAGGPAEQYF. The CDR3 bases are TGTGCCTTAGCGGGAGGGCCGGCCGAGCAGTACTTC. The V gene is TRBV30, the J gene TRBJ2-7, with 11 bases aligning to TRBD2. V shed 7 bases and J 6 bases; nucleotides not matched to a gene: 5. The CDR3 spans 12 residues. Germline CDR1 and CDR2: GTSNPN and SVGIG (reference sequence).

The rearrangement uses TRBV19 and TRBJ1-5, with D possibly matching TRBD1 (5 bases). This CDR3 spans 16 amino acids. V was pared by 5 bases and J by 2 bases, with 16 bases between. CDR1 LNHDA and CDR2 SQIVND come from the germline V gene (reference sequence). CDR3 loop: CASSPSMGLGNQPQHF. The CDR3 DNA reads TGTGCCAGTAGTCCCAGTATGGGGCTTGGCAATCAGCCCCAGCATTTT.

The V gene is TRBV5-1, the J gene TRBJ2-3; no firm D call. The CDR3 totals 16 residues. The V end lost 1 base, the J end lost 1 base, and 13 bases lay between the germline ends. The germline CDR1 and CDR2 sequences are SGHRS and YFSETQ. The CDR3 loop is CASSLRGNRGTDTQYF. DNA of the CDR3: TGCGCCAGCAGCTTGCGAGGTAACCGGGGCACAGATACGCAGTATTTT. Drawing the rest from reference TRBV5-1 and TRBJ2-3, the complete variable domain is KAGVTQTPRYLIKTRGQQVTLSCSPISGHRSVSWYQQTPGQGLQFLFEYFSETQRNKGNFPGRFSGRQFSNSRSEMNVSTLELGDSALYLCASSLRGNRGTDTQYFGPGTRLTVL.

The chain has TRBV15 and TRBJ2-1; D might be TRBD1 (6 bases). The CDR3 is 15 residues long. Trimming shortened V by 0 bases and J by 1 base, and 7 bases separated the two germline ends. The V gene's germline CDR1 is LNHNV and CDR2 YYDKDF (reference sequence). CDR3 loop: CATSRDQGSYNEQFF. The CDR3 nucleotides read TGTGCCACCAGCAGAGATCAGGGGTCCTACAATGAGCAGTTCTTC.

The V call is TRBV10-3, the J call TRBJ2-1; D unresolved. This CDR3 has 13 amino acids. The ends were cut back, 3 bases at V and 9 bases at J, with 12 bases in the middle. The germline CDR1 and CDR2 sequences are ENHRY and SYGVKD. CDR3 in DNA: TGTGCCATCAGTGAATGGCAGGCCTTTGAGCAGTTCTTC. Translating gives CAISEWQAFEQFF.